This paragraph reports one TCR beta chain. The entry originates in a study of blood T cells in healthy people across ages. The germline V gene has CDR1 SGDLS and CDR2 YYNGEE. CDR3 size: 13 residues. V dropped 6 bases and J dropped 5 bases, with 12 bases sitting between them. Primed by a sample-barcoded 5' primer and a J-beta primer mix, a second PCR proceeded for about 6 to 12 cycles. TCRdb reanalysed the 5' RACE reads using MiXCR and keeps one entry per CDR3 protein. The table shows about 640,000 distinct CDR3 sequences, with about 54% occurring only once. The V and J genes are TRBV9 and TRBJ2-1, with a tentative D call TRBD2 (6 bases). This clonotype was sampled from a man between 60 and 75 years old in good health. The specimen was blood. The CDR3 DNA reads TGTGCCAGCATGGCAGCGGGTAACAATGAGCAGTTCTTC. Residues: CASMAAGNNEQFF.